The 4 T cell receptor beta chains below were found in one sample sequenced in a study of shared clonotypes between healthy human individuals. Assay used: immunoSEQ multiplex PCR; TCRdb lists only in-frame clones, some missing. The table records fewer than 850,000 clones, around 96% of them present only once. Naive CD8 cells lacked CD45RO, underwent positive selection for CCR7 and left out terminally differentiated effector memory CD45RA+ cells. Sequencing used naive CD8+ T cells sorted from blood. The receptor set was obtained from a man younger than 45 in good health.

As concerns this clone: Other DNA sequences in this specimen translate into the identical CDR3. The CDR3, as DNA: TGTGCCTGGAGGCTATCATCCTACAATGAGCAGTTCTTC. As protein: CAWRLSSYNEQFF. The chain combines TRBV30 with TRBJ2-1; D not certain. CDR1 and CDR2 from the germline V gene are GTSNPN and SVGIG (reference sequence). The CDR3 spans 13 residues. Trimming left V 3 bases short and J 1 base short, with 7 bases between.

This rearrangement joins TRBV15 to TRBJ2-1; 7 positions match TRBD2. The V and J ends lost 5 bases and 6 bases, in that order; junction bases with no gene match: 10. Germline values: CDR1 LNHNV, CDR2 YYDKDF (reference sequence). The CDR3 is 15 amino acids. The CDR3 nucleotides read TGTGCCACCAGCCGTTGGCGGGAGCGGGCCAATGAGCAGTTCTTC. It specifies CATSRWRERANEQFF.

The V call is TRBV30, the J call TRBJ2-7; 10 bases fit TRBD2. Germline CDR1 reads GTSNPN; CDR2 reads SVGIG (reference sequence). Trimming cost V 3 bases and J 2 bases; bases outside gene matches: 10. The CDR3 spans 16 residues. CDR3 DNA: TGTGCCTGGAGGGGAGGACTAGCGGACATCACCTACGAGCAGTACTTC. This gives the protein CAWRGGLADITYEQYF.

The chain uses TRBV11-2 and TRBJ2-7; D is possibly TRBD2 (6 bases). CDR3 length: 16 amino acids. CDR1 is SGHAT and CDR2 is FQNNGV in the germline V gene. Between the trimmed V and J ends, which lost 5 bases and 1 base, there was a span of 18 bases. The CDR3 DNA reads as TGTGCCAGCAGCCCTTCCTCGGGGACTGCTTCCTACGAGCAGTACTTC. It translates to CASSPSSGTASYEQYF.